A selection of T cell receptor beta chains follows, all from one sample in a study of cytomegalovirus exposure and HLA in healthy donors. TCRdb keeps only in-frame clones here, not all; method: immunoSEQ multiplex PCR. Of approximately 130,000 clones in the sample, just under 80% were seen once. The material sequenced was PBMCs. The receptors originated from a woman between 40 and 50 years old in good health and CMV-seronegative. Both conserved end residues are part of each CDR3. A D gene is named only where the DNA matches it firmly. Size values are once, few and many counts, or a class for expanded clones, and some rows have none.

CDR3 protein: CASSQGLAGGYEQYF
CDR3 DNA: TGTGCCAGCAGCCAAGGACTAGCGGGGGGGTACGAGCAGTACTTC
clone size: few
V gene: TRBV7-2
J gene: TRBJ2-7
D gene: TRBD2

CDR3 protein: CSACLAPSGNTIYF
CDR3 DNA: TGCAGCGCCTGTTTAGCCCCCTCTGGAAACACCATATATTTT
clone size: .
V gene: TRBV29-1
J gene: TRBJ1-3
D gene: .

CDR3 protein: CATSRDQGGNEKLFF
CDR3 DNA: TGTGCCACCAGCAGAGATCAGGGGGGTAATGAAAAACTGTTTTTT
clone size: .
V gene: TRBV15
J gene: TRBJ1-4
D gene: TRBD1

CDR3 protein: CASSVGAGDYEQYF
CDR3 DNA: TGTGCCAGCAGCGTAGGGGCAGGGGACTACGAGCAGTACTTC
clone size: .
V gene: TRBV9
J gene: TRBJ2-7
D gene: .

CDR3 protein: CASKGPRYGGSTNEQFF
CDR3 DNA: TGTGCCAGCAAAGGGCCTCGGTACGGGGGGTCGACAAATGAGCAGTTCTTC
clone size: once
V gene: TRBV2
J gene: TRBJ2-1
D gene: TRBD2

CDR3 protein: CASTDPLEPGEQYF
CDR3 DNA: TGTGCCAGCACCGATCCCCTGGAGCCGGGGGAGCAGTACTTC
clone size: .
V gene: TRBV7-9
J gene: TRBJ2-7
D gene: .

CDR3 protein: CASSLVDSNYGYTF
CDR3 DNA: TGTGCCAGCAGCTTAGTGGACAGCAACTATGGCTACACCTTC
clone size: .
V gene: TRBV7-9
J gene: TRBJ1-2
D gene: .

CDR3 protein: CASRRIFGIGHEQYF
CDR3 DNA: TGTGCCAGCAGGAGAATTTTCGGGATCGGGCACGAGCAGTACTTC
clone size: .
V gene: TRBV6-8
J gene: TRBJ2-7
D gene: .

CDR3 protein: CASSSQGFADEQFF
CDR3 DNA: TGCGCCAGCAGCTCCCAGGGTTTCGCGGATGAGCAGTTCTTC
clone size: .
V gene: TRBV5-1
J gene: TRBJ2-1
D gene: .

CDR3 protein: CASSSSQGGKEPSYNEQFF
CDR3 DNA: TGTGCCAGCAGCTCCTCACAGGGGGGTAAGGAACCCTCCTACAATGAGCAGTTCTTC
clone size: .
V gene: TRBV5-6
J gene: TRBJ2-1
D gene: TRBD1

CDR3 protein: CASSPYRVSSYEQYF
CDR3 DNA: TGTGCCAGCAGCCCCTACAGGGTGAGCTCCTACGAGCAGTACTTC
clone size: .
V gene: TRBV5-6
J gene: TRBJ2-7
D gene: .

CDR3 protein: CASSPWGSSGGMANEQFF
CDR3 DNA: TGTGCCAGCAGTCCATGGGGTTCTAGCGGGGGGATGGCCAATGAGCAGTTCTTC
clone size: .
V gene: TRBV28
J gene: TRBJ2-1
D gene: TRBD2

CDR3 protein: CASSSTTGPYNEQFF
CDR3 DNA: TGTGCCAGCAGCTCCACGACAGGCCCATACAATGAGCAGTTCTTC
clone size: .
V gene: TRBV5-6
J gene: TRBJ2-1
D gene: .

CDR3 protein: CASSVDGDRTEAFF
CDR3 DNA: TGTGCCAGCAGCGTAGATGGGGACAGAACTGAAGCTTTCTTT
clone size: .
V gene: TRBV9
J gene: TRBJ1-1
D gene: TRBD1

CDR3 protein: CASSQAREAGGLGETQYF
CDR3 DNA: TGTGCCAGCAGCCAAGCCCGGGAAGCGGGAGGATTAGGAGAGACCCAGTACTTC
clone size: .
V gene: TRBV14
J gene: TRBJ2-5
D gene: TRBD2

CDR3 protein: CASTFGVADTQYF
CDR3 DNA: TGTGCCAGCACTTTTGGAGTGGCAGATACGCAGTATTTT
clone size: .
V gene: TRBV28
J gene: TRBJ2-3
D gene: .

CDR3 protein: CASSLAGGLPEAFF
CDR3 DNA: TGCGCCAGCAGCTTGGCCGGTGGTCTCCCTGAAGCTTTCTTT
clone size: .
V gene: TRBV5-1
J gene: TRBJ1-1
D gene: .

CDR3 protein: CASSIGRQNTEAFF
CDR3 DNA: TGTGCCAGTAGTATCGGTCGACAGAACACTGAAGCTTTCTTT
clone size: once
V gene: TRBV19
J gene: TRBJ1-1
D gene: .

CDR3 protein: CASSPWGDWPQHF
CDR3 DNA: TGTGCCAGCAGCCCATGGGGGGACTGGCCCCAGCATTTT
clone size: .
V gene: TRBV7-2
J gene: TRBJ1-5
D gene: .

CDR3 protein: CASSLSVGQGVTGELFF
CDR3 DNA: TGTGCCAGCAGCTTAAGCGTCGGGCAGGGGGTCACCGGGGAGCTGTTTTTT
clone size: .
V gene: TRBV7-6
J gene: TRBJ2-2
D gene: TRBD1

CDR3 protein: CASSAVGGGSGTEAFF
CDR3 DNA: TGTGCCAGCAGTGCGGTCGGAGGGGGCTCGGGCACTGAAGCTTTCTTT
clone size: .
V gene: TRBV2
J gene: TRBJ1-1
D gene: TRBD1

CDR3 protein: CASSLVSPNVLTF
CDR3 DNA: TGTGCCAGCAGCTTGGTTTCTCCCAACGTCCTGACTTTC
clone size: few
V gene: TRBV5-6
J gene: TRBJ2-6
D gene: .